These T cell receptor beta chains were read from a single sample in a study of shared clonotypes between healthy human individuals. Repertoires were generated with immunoSEQ multiplex PCR, while TCRdb's copy carries only in-frame clones and drops some. The table shows fewer than 550,000 clones, with 75% to 80% occurring only once. Sequenced sample: PBMCs. These receptors all come from a woman in her thirties or forties in good health. Some clones in this sample may be carry-over from other donors' samples. Both conserved end residues are part of each CDR3. The D gene is left open where the match is weak. Rows may omit the clone size; those that give it use once, few, many or a size class.

j_gene: TRBJ2-2; abundance: NA; d_gene: TRBD1; v_gene: TRBV9; CDR3nt: TGTGCCAGCAGCGTGGCCTCACAGGGGCCCGGGGAGCTGTTTTTT; CDR3aa: CASSVASQGPGELFF
j_gene: TRBJ2-5; abundance: NA; d_gene: NA; v_gene: TRBV5-1; CDR3nt: TGCGCCAGCAGCCCTAGGACCGGAGGGGCAGAGACCCAGTACTTC; CDR3aa: CASSPRTGGAETQYF
j_gene: TRBJ2-2; abundance: NA; d_gene: NA; v_gene: TRBV27; CDR3nt: TGTGCCAGCAGCCCACAAATGAACACCGGGGAGCTGTTTTTT; CDR3aa: CASSPQMNTGELFF
j_gene: TRBJ2-7; abundance: NA; d_gene: TRBD2; v_gene: TRBV28; CDR3nt: TGTGCCAGCAGTTTAAGCGAAAGCGGGAGACACTACGAGCAGTACTTC; CDR3aa: CASSLSESGRHYEQYF
j_gene: TRBJ1-5; abundance: NA; d_gene: NA; v_gene: TRBV19; CDR3nt: TGTGCCAGTAGTATGGCAAAGGAGGGGCTGGGGCAGCCCCAGCATTTT; CDR3aa: CASSMAKEGLGQPQHF
j_gene: TRBJ2-6; abundance: NA; d_gene: NA; v_gene: TRBV19; CDR3nt: TGTGCCAGTAGTACCCGGGGCTCTGGGGCCAACGTCCTGACTTTC; CDR3aa: CASSTRGSGANVLTF
j_gene: TRBJ2-3; abundance: NA; d_gene: TRBD2; v_gene: TRBV4-2; CDR3nt: TGTGCCAGCAGCCAAGAGTCGCTTTGGGTCGGGACTAGCGGGAGGGCAGATACGCAGTATTTT; CDR3aa: CASSQESLWVGTSGRADTQYF
j_gene: TRBJ2-7; abundance: NA; d_gene: NA; v_gene: TRBV2; CDR3nt: TGTGCCAGCCTGGGGTCGGGGGCCCACGAGCAGTACTTC; CDR3aa: CASLGSGAHEQYF
j_gene: TRBJ2-3; abundance: NA; d_gene: NA; v_gene: TRBV11-2; CDR3nt: TGTGCCAGCAGCCAATTGCTAGGGATTGGCACAGATACGCAGTATTTT; CDR3aa: CASSQLLGIGTDTQYF
j_gene: TRBJ2-5; abundance: once; d_gene: TRBD2; v_gene: TRBV5-1; CDR3nt: TGCGCCAGCAGCTTGGTGGGACTAGCGGGAGGGCCCGAGACCCAGTACTTC; CDR3aa: CASSLVGLAGGPETQYF
j_gene: TRBJ2-1; abundance: NA; d_gene: NA; v_gene: TRBV18; CDR3nt: TGTGCCAGCTCACCTGCGACTAGTGGGTACAATGAGCAGTTCTTC; CDR3aa: CASSPATSGYNEQFF
j_gene: TRBJ1-2; abundance: NA; d_gene: NA; v_gene: TRBV6-5; CDR3nt: TGTGCCAGCACCACTCAGGGGTACTATGGCTACACCTTC; CDR3aa: CASTTQGYYGYTF
j_gene: TRBJ1-2; abundance: NA; d_gene: NA; v_gene: TRBV5-1; CDR3nt: TGCGCCAGCAGCCCCGGGGAGGGAGGCTATGGCTACACCTTC; CDR3aa: CASSPGEGGYGYTF
j_gene: TRBJ1-1; abundance: NA; d_gene: TRBD1; v_gene: TRBV27; CDR3nt: TGTGCCAGCAGCAGTCCTCAGGGGGGGGTGAACACTGAAGCTTTCTTT; CDR3aa: CASSSPQGGVNTEAFF
j_gene: TRBJ1-3; abundance: NA; d_gene: NA; v_gene: TRBV5-5; CDR3nt: TGTGCCAGCAGCTTGGAAGGGCGGGGCTCTGGAAACACCATATATTTT; CDR3aa: CASSLEGRGSGNTIYF
j_gene: TRBJ2-6; abundance: NA; d_gene: NA; v_gene: TRBV5-4; CDR3nt: TGTGCCAGCAGCTTGAGGCAGTCTGGGGCCAACGTCCTGACTTTC; CDR3aa: CASSLRQSGANVLTF
j_gene: TRBJ2-7; abundance: few; d_gene: NA; v_gene: TRBV28; CDR3nt: TGTGCCAGCAGTTTCCTTACCTACGAGCAGTACTTC; CDR3aa: CASSFLTYEQYF
j_gene: TRBJ2-1; abundance: NA; d_gene: NA; v_gene: TRBV6-6; CDR3nt: TGTGCCAGCAGTCCTAGCTCCTACAATGAGCAGTTCTTC; CDR3aa: CASSPSSYNEQFF
j_gene: TRBJ2-1; abundance: NA; d_gene: TRBD2; v_gene: TRBV19; CDR3nt: TGTGCCAGTCGTCCTAGGACTAGCGGGATTGGGAATGAGCAGTTCTTC; CDR3aa: CASRPRTSGIGNEQFF
j_gene: TRBJ2-1; abundance: NA; d_gene: NA; v_gene: TRBV4-3; CDR3nt: TGCGCCAGCAGCCAAGATCACTCGGGGTACAATGAGCAGTTCTTC; CDR3aa: CASSQDHSGYNEQFF
j_gene: TRBJ2-7; abundance: many; d_gene: NA; v_gene: TRBV4-2; CDR3nt: TGTGCCAGCAGCCAAGAGGCGGAGCCCCCCTACGAGCAGTACTTC; CDR3aa: CASSQEAEPPYEQYF
j_gene: TRBJ1-5; abundance: few; d_gene: NA; v_gene: TRBV14; CDR3nt: TGTGCCAGCAGCCAGACTGGGTGGCAGCCCCAGCATTTT; CDR3aa: CASSQTGWQPQHF
j_gene: TRBJ2-3; abundance: few; d_gene: NA; v_gene: TRBV11-3; CDR3nt: TGTGCCAGCAGCTTAGGCGTCAGCGAAGTGACAGATACGCAGTATTTT; CDR3aa: CASSLGVSEVTDTQYF
j_gene: TRBJ2-1; abundance: NA; d_gene: TRBD2; v_gene: TRBV30; CDR3nt: TGTGCCTGGAGTTCCAACCCACTAGCGAAGCTATACAATGAGCAGTTCTTC; CDR3aa: CAWSSNPLAKLYNEQFF
j_gene: TRBJ2-2; abundance: NA; d_gene: NA; v_gene: TRBV15; CDR3nt: TGTGCCACCAGCAGAGAGATTGCCTCGGGGCTCACCGGGGAGCTGTTTTTT; CDR3aa: CATSREIASGLTGELFF
j_gene: TRBJ2-1; abundance: NA; d_gene: NA; v_gene: TRBV7-3; CDR3nt: TGTGCCAGCAGTTTCCAGGGCGCGGATTACAATGAGCAGTTCTTC; CDR3aa: CASSFQGADYNEQFF
j_gene: TRBJ2-7; abundance: once; d_gene: NA; v_gene: TRBV6-1; CDR3nt: TGTGCCAGCAACCAGGACCAGTTCTCCTACGAGCAGTACTTC; CDR3aa: CASNQDQFSYEQYF
j_gene: TRBJ2-3; abundance: once; d_gene: NA; v_gene: TRBV10-1; CDR3nt: TGCGCCAGCAGTGACAGGGGTGTTGGGGATACGCAGTATTTT; CDR3aa: CASSDRGVGDTQYF
j_gene: TRBJ1-3; abundance: few; d_gene: NA; v_gene: TRBV7-6; CDR3nt: TGTGCCAGCAGCTTAGACTTGGCCCCCGACAGAGTCTCTGGAAACACCATATATTTT; CDR3aa: CASSLDLAPDRVSGNTIYF
j_gene: TRBJ2-3; abundance: NA; d_gene: NA; v_gene: TRBV6-1; CDR3nt: TGTGCCAGCAGTGAAGCCTCCGCAATAGATACGCAGTATTTT; CDR3aa: CASSEASAIDTQYF
j_gene: TRBJ2-7; abundance: NA; d_gene: NA; v_gene: TRBV11-2; CDR3nt: TGTGCCAGCAGCTTAGATATAGTAGCCTACGAGCAGTACTTC; CDR3aa: CASSLDIVAYEQYF
j_gene: TRBJ2-5; abundance: few; d_gene: NA; v_gene: TRBV25-1; CDR3nt: TGTGCCAGCAGTGAATGGGGGGGACATCGGGGAGAGACCCAGTACTTC; CDR3aa: CASSEWGGHRGETQYF
j_gene: TRBJ1-5; abundance: NA; d_gene: NA; v_gene: TRBV6-7; CDR3nt: TGTGCCAGCAGTTACCCTTCCGAGGTTTCACATCAGCCCCAGCATTTT; CDR3aa: CASSYPSEVSHQPQHF
j_gene: TRBJ2-1; abundance: NA; d_gene: TRBD2; v_gene: TRBV2; CDR3nt: TGTGCCAGCAGTGATACAGCGGGAGTATACAATGAGCAGTTCTTC; CDR3aa: CASSDTAGVYNEQFF
j_gene: TRBJ1-4; abundance: few; d_gene: TRBD1; v_gene: TRBV15; CDR3nt: TGTGCCACCAGCGCCGGACAGGGGGGGACTAATGAAAAACTGTTTTTT; CDR3aa: CATSAGQGGTNEKLFF
j_gene: TRBJ2-7; abundance: many; d_gene: NA; v_gene: TRBV5-1; CDR3nt: TGCGCCAGCAGGTTTACTTACAGGGCCTACGAGCAGTACTTC; CDR3aa: CASRFTYRAYEQYF
j_gene: TRBJ2-7; abundance: NA; d_gene: TRBD2; v_gene: TRBV19; CDR3nt: TGTGCCAGTTCCCCCCTAGCGGGAGACTCGTACGAGCAGTACTTC; CDR3aa: CASSPLAGDSYEQYF
j_gene: TRBJ2-1; abundance: NA; d_gene: TRBD2; v_gene: TRBV13; CDR3nt: TGTGCCAGCAGCTTAGGAGGACTAGCGGGACAAGGCAATGAGCAGTTCTTC; CDR3aa: CASSLGGLAGQGNEQFF
j_gene: TRBJ1-2; abundance: NA; d_gene: NA; v_gene: TRBV5-4; CDR3nt: TGTGCCAGCAGCTACGAGCGGACAGACCACTATGGCTACACCTTC; CDR3aa: CASSYERTDHYGYTF
j_gene: TRBJ1-5; abundance: NA; d_gene: NA; v_gene: TRBV19; CDR3nt: TGTGCCAGTAGTATGGGAGGGCGAAGCAATCAGCCCCAGCATTTT; CDR3aa: CASSMGGRSNQPQHF
j_gene: TRBJ2-1; abundance: NA; d_gene: TRBD2; v_gene: TRBV10-3; CDR3nt: TGTGCCATCAGTGAGTCCGCGGGAGGGCTTTACAATGAGCAGTTCTTC; CDR3aa: CAISESAGGLYNEQFF
j_gene: TRBJ2-7; abundance: NA; d_gene: TRBD1; v_gene: TRBV5-1; CDR3nt: TGCGCCAGCAGCTTGGGACAGGGGAACCACGAGCAGTACTTC; CDR3aa: CASSLGQGNHEQYF
j_gene: TRBJ2-3; abundance: NA; d_gene: TRBD2; v_gene: TRBV6-5; CDR3nt: TGTGCCTGCCGGACTAGCGGCACAGATACGCAGTATTTT; CDR3aa: CACRTSGTDTQYF
j_gene: TRBJ2-7; abundance: NA; d_gene: TRBD1; v_gene: TRBV10-3; CDR3nt: TGTGCCATCAGTGTCCCGGGACAGGGGGCATCCTACGAGCAGTACTTC; CDR3aa: CAISVPGQGASYEQYF
j_gene: TRBJ1-2; abundance: NA; d_gene: NA; v_gene: TRBV28; CDR3nt: TGTGCCAGCAGTTTAGAGGCCCTCGGGTATGGCTACACCTTC; CDR3aa: CASSLEALGYGYTF
j_gene: TRBJ2-7; abundance: NA; d_gene: NA; v_gene: TRBV27; CDR3nt: TGTGCCAGCAGTTTTTCGAGAAACTCCTACGAGCAGTACTTC; CDR3aa: CASSFSRNSYEQYF
j_gene: TRBJ2-7; abundance: few; d_gene: NA; v_gene: TRBV19; CDR3nt: TGTGCCAGTGGAAGGGACGGAGGCTACGAGCAGTACTTC; CDR3aa: CASGRDGGYEQYF
j_gene: TRBJ1-1; abundance: many; d_gene: NA; v_gene: TRBV18; CDR3nt: TGTGCCAGCTCTCCACGGACCGGCATGAACACTGAAGCTTTCTTT; CDR3aa: CASSPRTGMNTEAFF
j_gene: TRBJ2-7; abundance: NA; d_gene: TRBD2; v_gene: TRBV29-1; CDR3nt: TGCAGCGTCCTTGGGGCGGGAGGCCTTACCGGGGAGCAGTACTTC; CDR3aa: CSVLGAGGLTGEQYF
j_gene: TRBJ2-5; abundance: NA; d_gene: NA; v_gene: TRBV5-1; CDR3nt: TGCGCCAGCAGCTTACCCCAGAGAGAGACCCAGTACTTC; CDR3aa: CASSLPQRETQYF
j_gene: TRBJ2-1; abundance: once; d_gene: TRBD2; v_gene: TRBV27; CDR3nt: TGTGCCAGCAGTTTCGGACTAGCGGGAGTCAATGAGCAGTTCTTC; CDR3aa: CASSFGLAGVNEQFF
j_gene: TRBJ2-7; abundance: NA; d_gene: TRBD2; v_gene: TRBV6-5; CDR3nt: TGTGCCAGCCGTCACGGACGCGGGAGAAACTACGAGCAGTACTTC; CDR3aa: CASRHGRGRNYEQYF
j_gene: TRBJ1-4; abundance: NA; d_gene: NA; v_gene: TRBV7-2; CDR3nt: TGTGCCAGCAAGACTGGGGATGAAAAACTGTTTTTT; CDR3aa: CASKTGDEKLFF
j_gene: TRBJ2-1; abundance: few; d_gene: NA; v_gene: TRBV28; CDR3nt: TGTGCCAGGACCACCTCGAGGTTTAATGAGCAGTTCTTC; CDR3aa: CARTTSRFNEQFF
j_gene: TRBJ2-6; abundance: NA; d_gene: NA; v_gene: TRBV28; CDR3nt: TGTGCCAGCAGTTTTGGGAGCTCTGGGGCCAACGTCCTGACTTTC; CDR3aa: CASSFGSSGANVLTF
j_gene: TRBJ2-2; abundance: NA; d_gene: TRBD2; v_gene: TRBV7-2; CDR3nt: TGTGCCAGCAGTGTGGCGAGACTAGCCGACTACGGGGAGCTGTTTTTT; CDR3aa: CASSVARLADYGELFF
j_gene: TRBJ2-1; abundance: NA; d_gene: TRBD2; v_gene: TRBV9; CDR3nt: TGTGCCAGCAGCCCGGGAGGGGCCTTAGATGAGCAGTTCTTC; CDR3aa: CASSPGGALDEQFF